This passage covers 2 T cell receptor beta chains from one sample sequenced in a study of human versus mouse CDR3 diversity and MHC coevolution. Repertoires were generated with immunoSEQ multiplex PCR, while TCRdb's copy carries only in-frame clones and drops some. This sample has tens of thousands of clones, with 93% found just once. The sample taken for sequencing was naive CD4+ T cells from blood. Subset of the sample: CD45RO-negative CD62L-positive naive CD4 T cells. Source of these receptors: a person aged 25 to 69 in good health.

This sequence joins TRBV5-6 and TRBJ1-6, with a weak D call TRBD1 (5 bases). CDR3 size: 17 residues. V was pared by 4 bases and J by 4 bases, with 18 bases between. CDR1 and CDR2 (germline): SGHDT, YYEEEE. The CDR3 protein is CASSQKVAGNYNSPLHF. The CDR3 DNA sequence: TGTGCCAGCAGCCAGAAGGTCGCAGGGAATTATAATTCACCCCTCCACTTT. The full variable domain, its missing parts supplied by reference TRBV5-6 and TRBJ1-6, is DAGVTQSPTHLIKTRGQQVTLRCSPKSGHDTVSWYQQALGQGPQFIFQYYEEEERQRGNFPDRFSGHQFPNYSSELNVNALLLGDSALYLCASSQKVAGNYNSPLHFGNGTRLTVT.

Here the CDR3 DNA reads TGTGCCAGCAGCGGACCGGGACAGGGCTCCCGCGAGCAGTACTTC. Encoded protein: CASSGPGQGSREQYF. V gene TRBV5-5 combines with J gene TRBJ2-7; 9 nucleotides align to TRBD1. Germline CDR1 reads SGHKS; CDR2 reads YYEKEE (reference sequence). This CDR3 comprises 15 residues. V shed 4 bases, J shed 6 bases, and the junction held 11 bases outside the gene matches.